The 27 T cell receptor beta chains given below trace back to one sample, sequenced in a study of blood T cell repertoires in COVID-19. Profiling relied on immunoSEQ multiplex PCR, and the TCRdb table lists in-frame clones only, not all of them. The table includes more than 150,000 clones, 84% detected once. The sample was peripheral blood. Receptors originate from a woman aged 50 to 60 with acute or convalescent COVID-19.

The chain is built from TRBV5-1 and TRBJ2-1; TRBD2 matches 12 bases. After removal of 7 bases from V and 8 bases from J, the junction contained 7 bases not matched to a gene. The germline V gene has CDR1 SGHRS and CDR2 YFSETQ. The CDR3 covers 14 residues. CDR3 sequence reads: CASSPSGGADEQFF. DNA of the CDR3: TGCGCCAGCTCGCCTAGCGGGGGGGCTGATGAGCAGTTCTTC. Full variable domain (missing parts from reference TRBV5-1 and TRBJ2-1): KAGVTQTPRYLIKTRGQQVTLSCSPISGHRSVSWYQQTPGQGLQFLFEYFSETQRNKGNFPGRFSGRQFSNSRSEMNVSTLELGDSALYLCASSPSGGADEQFFGPGTRLTVL.

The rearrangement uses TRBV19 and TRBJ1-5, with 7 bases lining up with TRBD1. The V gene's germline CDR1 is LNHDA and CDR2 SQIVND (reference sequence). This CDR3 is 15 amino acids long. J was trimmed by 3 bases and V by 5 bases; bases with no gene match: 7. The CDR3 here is CASSDRDSTNQPQHF. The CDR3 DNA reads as TGTGCCAGTAGTGACCGGGACAGTACCAATCAGCCCCAGCATTTT.

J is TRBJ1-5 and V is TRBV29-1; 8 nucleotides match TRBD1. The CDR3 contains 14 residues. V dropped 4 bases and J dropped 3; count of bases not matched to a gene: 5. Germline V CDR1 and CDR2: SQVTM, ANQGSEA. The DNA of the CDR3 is TGCAGCGTTGCAGGGGGCGCTACCAATCAGCCCCAGCATTTT. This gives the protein CSVAGGATNQPQHF.

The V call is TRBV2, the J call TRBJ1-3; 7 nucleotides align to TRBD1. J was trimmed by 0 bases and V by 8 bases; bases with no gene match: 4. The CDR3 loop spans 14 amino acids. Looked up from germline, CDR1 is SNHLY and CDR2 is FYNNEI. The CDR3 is CASGGTVSGNTIYF. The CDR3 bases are TGTGCCAGCGGAGGGACAGTCTCTGGAAACACCATATATTTT. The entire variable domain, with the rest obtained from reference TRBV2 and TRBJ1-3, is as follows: EPEVTQTPSHQVTQMGQEVILRCVPISNHLYFYWYRQILGQKVEFLVSFYNNEISEKSEIFDDQFSVERPDGSNFTLKIRSTKLEDSAMYFCASGGTVSGNTIYFGEGSWLTVV.

The CDR3 loop is CASSPDRANYGYTF. DNA for the CDR3: TGTGCCAGCAGCCCGGACAGGGCTAACTATGGCTACACCTTC. The V call is TRBV5-6, the J call TRBJ1-2; 8 positions agree with TRBD1. The ends lost 4 bases at V and 0 bases at J; junction bases unmatched: 2. CDR3 length: 14 residues. Germline-derived CDR1 and CDR2 are SGHDT and YYEEEE.

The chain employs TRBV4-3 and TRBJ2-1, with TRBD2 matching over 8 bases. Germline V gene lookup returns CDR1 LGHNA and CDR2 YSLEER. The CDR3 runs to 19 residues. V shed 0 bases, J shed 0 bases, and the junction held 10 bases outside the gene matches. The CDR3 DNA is TGCGCCAGCAGCCAAGAATTAGCTTTTGGGACTAGCTCCTACAATGAGCAGTTCTTC. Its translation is CASSQELAFGTSSYNEQFF.

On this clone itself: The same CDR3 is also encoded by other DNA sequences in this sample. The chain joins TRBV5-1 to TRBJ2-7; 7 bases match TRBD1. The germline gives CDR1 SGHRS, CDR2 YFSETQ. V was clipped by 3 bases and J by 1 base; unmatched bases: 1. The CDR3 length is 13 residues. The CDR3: CASSSGQSYEQYF. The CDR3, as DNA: TGCGCCAGCAGCTCGGGACAGTCCTACGAGCAGTACTTC.

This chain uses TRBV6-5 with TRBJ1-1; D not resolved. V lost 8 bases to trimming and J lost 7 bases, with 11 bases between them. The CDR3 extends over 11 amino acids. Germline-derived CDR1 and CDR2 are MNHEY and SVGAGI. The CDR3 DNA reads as TGTGCCAGCTGTCTGGCTGATGAAGCTTTCTTT. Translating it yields CASCLADEAFF.

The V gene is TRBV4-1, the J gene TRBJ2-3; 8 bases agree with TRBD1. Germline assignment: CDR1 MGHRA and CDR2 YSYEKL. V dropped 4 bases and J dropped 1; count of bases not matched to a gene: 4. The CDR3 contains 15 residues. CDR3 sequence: CASSRGQVGTDTQYF. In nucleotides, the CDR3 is TGCGCCAGCAGCCGGGGACAGGTAGGCACAGATACGCAGTATTTT.

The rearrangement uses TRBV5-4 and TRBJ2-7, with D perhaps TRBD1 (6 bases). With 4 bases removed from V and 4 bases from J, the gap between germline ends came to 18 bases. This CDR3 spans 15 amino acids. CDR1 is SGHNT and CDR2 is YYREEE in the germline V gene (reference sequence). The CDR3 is CASSLGGTNSYEQYF. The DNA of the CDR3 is TGTGCCAGCAGCCTGGGTGGGACAAACAGTTACGAGCAGTACTTC.

Written as DNA, the CDR3 is TGTGCCAGCAGTGAAGCTGGGGCAGACGGCTCACCCCTCCACTTT. Translating gives CASSEAGADGSPLHF. The chain couples TRBV2 to TRBJ1-6; tentatively, D is TRBD1 (5 bases). The CDR3 is 15 amino acids. CDR1 and CDR2 from the germline V gene are SNHLY and FYNNEI. V lost 0 bases, J lost 10 bases, and 13 bases lay in between.

The CDR3 DNA reads TGTGCCAGCAGTTGGGACAGGGGGGGCACCTACGAGCAGTACTTC. It specifies CASSWDRGGTYEQYF. The V and J genes are TRBV5-5 and TRBJ2-7, with 11 bases aligning to TRBD1. Germline V CDR1 and CDR2: SGHKS, YYEKEE (reference sequence). The CDR3 is made up of 15 amino acids. The ends lost 5 bases at V and 2 bases at J; junction bases unmatched: 6.

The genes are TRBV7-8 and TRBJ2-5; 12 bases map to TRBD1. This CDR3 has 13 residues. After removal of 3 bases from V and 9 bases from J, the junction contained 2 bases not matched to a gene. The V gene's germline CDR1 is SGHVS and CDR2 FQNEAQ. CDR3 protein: CASSLGQGAPQYF. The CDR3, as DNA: TGTGCCAGCAGCTTGGGACAGGGGGCCCCCCAGTACTTC.

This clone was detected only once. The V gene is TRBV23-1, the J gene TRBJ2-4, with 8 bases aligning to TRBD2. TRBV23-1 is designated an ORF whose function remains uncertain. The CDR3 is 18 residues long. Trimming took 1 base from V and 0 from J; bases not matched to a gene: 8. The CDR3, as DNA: TGCGCCAGCAGTCAATTGAATCTAGCGGGTCTAGCCAAAAACATTCAGTACTTC. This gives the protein CASSQLNLAGLAKNIQYF.

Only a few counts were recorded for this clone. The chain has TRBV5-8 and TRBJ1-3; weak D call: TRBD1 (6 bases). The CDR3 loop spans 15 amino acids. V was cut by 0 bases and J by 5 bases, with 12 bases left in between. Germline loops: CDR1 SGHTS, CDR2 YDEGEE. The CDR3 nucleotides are TGTGCCAGCAGCTTGGCCGGACAGTCTCGAAACACCATATATTTT. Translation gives CASSLAGQSRNTIYF.

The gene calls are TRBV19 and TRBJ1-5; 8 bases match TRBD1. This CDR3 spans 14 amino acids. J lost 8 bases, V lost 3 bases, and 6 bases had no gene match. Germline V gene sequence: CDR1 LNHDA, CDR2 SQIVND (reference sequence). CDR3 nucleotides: TGTGCCAGTAGTATCTCAGGGGGCGGGAAGCCCCAGCATTTT. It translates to CASSISGGGKPQHF.

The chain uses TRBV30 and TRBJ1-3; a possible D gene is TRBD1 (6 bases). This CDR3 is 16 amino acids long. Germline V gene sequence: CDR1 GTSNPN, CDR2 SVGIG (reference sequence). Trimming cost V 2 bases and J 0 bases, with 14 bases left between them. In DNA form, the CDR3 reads TGTGCCTGGAGTCTACAGGGACACCACTCTGGAAACACCATATATTTT. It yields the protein CAWSLQGHHSGNTIYF.

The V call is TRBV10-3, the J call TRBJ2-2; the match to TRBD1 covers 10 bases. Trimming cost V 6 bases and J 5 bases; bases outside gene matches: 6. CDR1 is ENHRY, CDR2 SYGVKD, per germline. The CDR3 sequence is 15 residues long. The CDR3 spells CAIRGDRGTTGELFF. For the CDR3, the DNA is TGTGCCATCAGGGGGGACAGGGGTACAACCGGGGAGCTGTTTTTT.

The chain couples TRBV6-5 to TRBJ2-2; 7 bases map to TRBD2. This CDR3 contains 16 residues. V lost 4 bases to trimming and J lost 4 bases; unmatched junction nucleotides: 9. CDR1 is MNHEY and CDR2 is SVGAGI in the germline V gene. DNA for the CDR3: TGTGCCAGCAGTTTCCCGCAGCGGGGAGGCACCGGGGAGCTGTTTTTT. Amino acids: CASSFPQRGGTGELFF.

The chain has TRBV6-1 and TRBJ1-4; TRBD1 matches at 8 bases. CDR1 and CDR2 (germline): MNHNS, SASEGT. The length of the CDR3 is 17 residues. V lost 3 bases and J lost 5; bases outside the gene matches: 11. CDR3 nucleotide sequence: TGTGCCAGCAGTGACACCGGGACAGGATATCGGAATGAAAAACTGTTTTTT. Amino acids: CASSDTGTGYRNEKLFF.

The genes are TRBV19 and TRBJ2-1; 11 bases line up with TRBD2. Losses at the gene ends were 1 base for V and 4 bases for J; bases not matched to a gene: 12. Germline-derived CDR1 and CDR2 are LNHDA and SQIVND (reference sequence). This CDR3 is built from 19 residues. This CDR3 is CASSIGISGGANIYNEQFF. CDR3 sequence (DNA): TGTGCCAGTAGTATAGGCATTAGCGGGGGGGCCAACATTTACAATGAGCAGTTCTTC.

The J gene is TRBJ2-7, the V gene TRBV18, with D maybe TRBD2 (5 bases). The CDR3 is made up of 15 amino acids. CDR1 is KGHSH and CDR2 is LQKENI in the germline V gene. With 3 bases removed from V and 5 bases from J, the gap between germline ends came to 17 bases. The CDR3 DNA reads TGTGCCAGCTCACCCCGTGATGGGCGGGCGAACGAGCAGTACTTC. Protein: CASSPRDGRANEQYF.

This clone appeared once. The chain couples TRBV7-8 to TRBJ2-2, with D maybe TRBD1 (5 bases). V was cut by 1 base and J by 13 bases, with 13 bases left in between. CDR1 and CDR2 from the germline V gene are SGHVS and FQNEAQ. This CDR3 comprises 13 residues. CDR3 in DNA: TGTGCCAGCAGCTTAGATCGGCAGGGTGGGCTGTTTTTT. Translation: CASSLDRQGGLFF. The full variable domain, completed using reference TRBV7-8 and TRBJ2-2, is GAGVSQSPRYKVAKRGQDVALRCDPISGHVSLFWYQQALGQGPEFLTYFQNEAQLDKSGLPSDRFFAERPEGSVSTLKIQRTQQEDSAVYLCASSLDRQGGLFFGEGSRLTVL.

The CDR3, as DNA: TGTGCCAGCAGCCCCCCAGGAGGGTCCGGGGAGCTGTTTTTT. Protein sequence: CASSPPGGSGELFF. The gene calls are TRBV7-3 and TRBJ2-2; a weak D match, TRBD2 (6 bases). Germline CDR1 and CDR2: SGHTA and FQGTGA. The CDR3 extends over 14 amino acids. V shed 5 bases and J shed 6 bases, with 13 bases lying between them. The full variable domain, its missing parts supplied by reference TRBV7-3 and TRBJ2-2, is GAGVSQTPSNKVTEKGKYVELRCDPISGHTALYWYRQSLGQGPEFLIYFQGTGAADDSGLPNDRFFAVRPEGSVSTLKIQRTERGDSAVYLCASSPPGGSGELFFGEGSRLTVL.

The CDR3 nucleotides read TGTGCCAGCAGGGTGTTCGGAGGGAGGACAGGCCTTTCACCCCTCCACTTT. Translation gives CASRVFGGRTGLSPLHF. The genes are TRBV28 and TRBJ1-6; 7 bases match TRBD1. The germline CDR1 and CDR2 sequences are MDHEN and SYDVKM. Trimming removed 6 bases from V and 9 bases from J; junction bases left unmatched: 17. CDR3 length: 17 amino acids.

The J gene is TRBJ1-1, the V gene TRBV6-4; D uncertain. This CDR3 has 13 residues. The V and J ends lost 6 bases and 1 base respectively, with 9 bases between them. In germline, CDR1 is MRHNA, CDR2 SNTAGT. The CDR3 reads CASSPDWNTEAFF. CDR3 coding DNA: TGTGCCAGCAGCCCCGACTGGAACACTGAAGCTTTCTTT.

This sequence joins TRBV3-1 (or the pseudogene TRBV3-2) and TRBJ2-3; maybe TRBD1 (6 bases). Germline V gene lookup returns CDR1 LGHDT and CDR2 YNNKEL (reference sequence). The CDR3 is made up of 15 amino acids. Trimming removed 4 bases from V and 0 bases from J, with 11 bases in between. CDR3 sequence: CASSRIGGSTDTQYF. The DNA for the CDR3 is TGTGCCAGCAGCCGAATAGGGGGTAGCACAGATACGCAGTATTTT.